This record looks at one TCR beta chain sequence and its context. CD8+ and CD4+ T cells from blood underwent TCR beta sequencing, which was carried out in a high-throughput format. The multiple sclerosis controls consisted of treatment-naive patients with relapsing-remitting disease, either stable or active. In contrast to the negatively isolated CD8+ and CD4+ T cells, TEMRA cells were FACS-enriched. This sample was included in a study of CD8 T cells in Susac syndrome. Germline lookup yields CDR1 SGHTA and CDR2 FQGTGA. The CDR3 consists of 15 residues. V lost 1 base to trimming and J lost 0 bases, with 7 bases between them. RNA amounts of 0.5 to 1 ug underwent reverse transcription with random hexamers. Amplification of TCR beta CDR3 used immunoSEQ multiplex PCR across 54 Vbeta and 13 Jbeta. MiXCR, applied by TCRdb to the immunoSEQ multiplex PCR reads, yields one record per CDR3 protein. The sample has hundreds of thousands of distinct CDR3 sequences, about 82% seen once.

The sample consisted of CD8+ T cells from PBMCs. This chain links TRBV7-3 with TRBJ2-1; unclear D gene. This TCR was sampled from a human donor with multiple sclerosis. Here the CDR3 reads CASSLIHSSYNEQFF. The CDR3 DNA sequence: TGTGCCAGCAGCTTAATTCACAGCTCCTACAATGAGCAGTTCTTC. The whole variable domain, filled in from reference TRBV7-3 and TRBJ2-1, reads GAGVSQTPSNKVTEKGKYVELRCDPISGHTALYWYRQSLGQGPEFLIYFQGTGAADDSGLPNDRFFAVRPEGSVSTLKIQRTERGDSAVYLCASSLIHSSYNEQFFGPGTRLTVL.